The 24 T cell receptor beta chains listed next were all sequenced from one sample in a study of CD8 T cells in Susac syndrome. Roughly 0.45 to 1 ug RNA was reverse transcribed with random hexamers. Each CDR3 protein is one row after TCRdb ran MiXCR on the immunoSEQ multiplex PCR reads. The sample lists roughly 200,000 distinct CDR3 sequences, about 93% seen once, with 0.099% in the top ten. The sample comprised CD4+ T cells from PBMCs. These receptor sequences come from a human donor with Susac syndrome.

This clonotype was detected a few times. The V and J genes are TRBV29-1 and TRBJ2-5; 11 bases map to TRBD2. J gave up 5 bases and V 5 bases, and 10 bases lay outside the gene matches. Looked up from germline, CDR1 is SQVTM and CDR2 is ANQGSEA. This CDR3 spans 15 amino acids. The CDR3 sequence is CSVSTTSGRPETQYF. The DNA of the CDR3 is TGCAGCGTTTCCACTACTAGCGGGAGACCTGAGACCCAGTACTTC.

The rearrangement joins TRBV12-3 or TRBV12-4 to TRBJ1-2; D gene uncertain. V was pared by 0 bases and J by 5 bases, with 16 bases between. CDR3 length: 16 amino acids. Written as DNA, the CDR3 is TGTGCCAGCAGTTTAGCGCGTAGGTTGCTGCCGTATGGCTACACCTTC. Translating gives CASSLARRLLPYGYTF.

CDR3 residues: CASSSLAGGPPTQYF. For the CDR3, the DNA is TGTGCCAGCAGCTCACTAGCGGGAGGGCCCCCTACGCAGTATTTT. This chain links TRBV7-2 with TRBJ2-3; the match to TRBD2 covers 13 bases. V lost 4 bases, J lost 8 bases, and 6 bases stayed unmatched. The CDR3 has 15 residues. Germline-derived CDR1 and CDR2 are SGHTA and FQGNSA.

This rearrangement joins TRBV23-1 to TRBJ1-6; D is unresolved. TRBV23-1 is flagged as an ORF with uncertain function. The CDR3 is 21 amino acids. Deletions cut 2 bases from V and 7 bases from J, with 30 bases between. The CDR3 spells CASSQKKELSIPTPSNSPLHF. The CDR3 DNA sequence: TGCGCCAGCAGTCAAAAAAAAGAACTGTCAATTCCCACCCCATCGAATTCACCCCTCCACTTT.

The chain combines TRBV28 with TRBJ2-7; D unclear. The CDR3 extends over 12 amino acids. Trimming left V 3 bases short and J 7 bases short, with 10 bases between. Germline V gene sequence: CDR1 MDHEN, CDR2 SYDVKM. CDR3 region: CASSFSRREQYF. The DNA of the CDR3 is TGTGCCAGCAGTTTCTCCCGGCGGGAGCAGTACTTC. The whole variable domain, remainder taken from reference TRBV28 and TRBJ2-7, is DVKVTQSSRYLVKRTGEKVFLECVQDMDHENMFWYRQDPGLGLRLIYFSYDVKMKEKGDIPEGYSVSREKKERFSLILESASTNQTSMYLCASSFSRREQYFGPGTRLTVT.

The chain employs TRBV18 and TRBJ2-1; TRBD2 is a possible D gene (6 bases). The CDR3 sequence is 16 residues long. CDR1 is KGHSH and CDR2 is LQKENI in the germline V gene. V was clipped by 0 bases and J by 4 bases, with 13 bases between them. The CDR3 loop reads CASSPPAASAYNEQFF. CDR3 coding DNA: TGTGCCAGCTCACCACCGGCGGCTAGCGCGTACAATGAGCAGTTCTTC.

The genes are TRBV4-1 and TRBJ2-2; perhaps TRBD2 as D (6 bases). The CDR3 length is 13 residues. Deletions cut 4 bases from V and 5 bases from J, with 8 bases between. CDR1 MGHRA and CDR2 YSYEKL come from the germline V gene. For the CDR3, the DNA is TGCGCCAGCAGCCCAGGACTAACCGGGGAGCTGTTTTTT. Its protein product is CASSPGLTGELFF.

The chain employs TRBV7-9 and TRBJ2-1; TRBD1 might be the D (6 bases). V shed 11 bases and J shed 1 base, with 15 bases lying between them. The CDR3 is 14 amino acids. Germline V CDR1 and CDR2: SEHNR, FQNEAQ (reference sequence). CDR3 nucleotide sequence: TGTGCCTGCCGGTGGGGGCAGTCCTACAATGAGCAGTTCTTC. It is translated as CACRWGQSYNEQFF.

V and J are TRBV24-1 and TRBJ2-5; D may match TRBD1 or TRBD2 (5 bases each). Trimming shortened V by 4 bases and J by 5 bases, and 16 bases separated the two germline ends. The CDR3 covers 15 residues. Per germline, CDR1 KGHDR and CDR2 SFDVKD. This chain's CDR3 is CATSDPRDPTETQYF. Here the CDR3 DNA reads TGTGCCACCAGTGACCCCCGGGACCCGACGGAGACCCAGTACTTC.

This rearrangement joins TRBV15 to TRBJ2-3, with unresolved D. Germline lookup yields CDR1 LNHNV and CDR2 YYDKDF (reference sequence). CDR3 length equals 12 residues. Trimming removed 5 bases at V and 9 bases at J, with 12 bases between. The CDR3 is CATSSHGETQYF. DNA of the CDR3: TGTGCCACCAGCTCCCACGGTGAGACGCAGTATTTT.

The chain employs TRBV7-9 and TRBJ2-1, with 8 bases fitting TRBD2. V shed 1 base, J shed 1 base, and the junction held 3 bases outside the gene matches. CDR1 is SEHNR, CDR2 FQNEAQ, per germline (reference sequence). The CDR3 loop spans 16 amino acids. This chain's CDR3 is CASSLGGGRSYNEQFF. The CDR3 DNA follows: TGTGCCAGCAGCTTAGGGGGCGGGAGGTCCTACAATGAGCAGTTCTTC.

The chain carries TRBV15 and TRBJ1-4, with D tentatively TRBD1 (5 bases). CDR3 length equals 15 residues. Germline V gene lookup returns CDR1 LNHNV and CDR2 YYDKDF (reference sequence). V lost 3 bases and J 4 bases, leaving 12 bases between the germline ends. The CDR3 nucleotides read TGTGCCACCAGCAGGAACCGGGGCCTTAATGAAAAACTGTTTTTT. Residues: CATSRNRGLNEKLFF.

The J gene is TRBJ2-1, the V gene TRBV14; D unresolved. Trimming shortened V by 1 base and J by 2 bases, and 12 bases separated the two germline ends. The germline CDR1 and CDR2 sequences are SGHDN and FVKESK. The CDR3 contains 16 residues. This chain's CDR3 is CASSQGPGTPYNEQFF. The CDR3 DNA follows: TGTGCCAGCAGCCAAGGACCGGGTACCCCCTACAATGAGCAGTTCTTC.

The chain recombines TRBV6-2 or TRBV6-3 with TRBJ1-1; TRBD1 might be the D (5 bases). The CDR3 sequence is 12 residues long. V dropped 8 bases and J dropped 11 bases, with 18 bases sitting between them. CDR1 is MNHEY, CDR2 SVGEGT, per germline. The chain's CDR3 is CASSAGEGRAFF. As DNA, the CDR3 is TGTGCCAGCTCGGCGGGGGAAGGACGGGCTTTCTTT.

The chain employs TRBV12-3 or TRBV12-4 and TRBJ1-6, with D unclear. The CDR3 extends over 12 amino acids. The ends were cut back, 3 bases at V and 9 bases at J, with 6 bases in the middle. This CDR3 is CASSFMRSPLHF. The CDR3 nucleotides read TGTGCCAGCAGTTTTATGCGTTCACCCCTCCACTTT.

The V call is TRBV27, the J call TRBJ2-3; D is unresolved. Germline V CDR1 and CDR2: MNHEY, SMNVEV (reference sequence). This CDR3 comprises 12 residues. With 8 bases removed from V and 7 bases from J, the gap between germline ends came to 13 bases. The CDR3 here is CASGLGDHTQYF. CDR3 bases: TGTGCCAGCGGCCTAGGAGATCATACGCAGTATTTT.

This clonotype was observed once. This chain links TRBV19 with TRBJ2-2; 10 bases agree with TRBD1. CDR1 and CDR2 (germline): LNHDA, SQIVND (reference sequence). The V gene end was trimmed by 0 bases and the J gene end by 1 base; junction bases not matched to a gene: 14. This CDR3 is 21 amino acids long. The CDR3 DNA is TGTGCCAGTAGTATAGATCTCCCATTCTGGACAGGGGGAAGGAACACCGGGGAGCTGTTTTTT. This sequence encodes CASSIDLPFWTGGRNTGELFF.

The chain couples TRBV30 to TRBJ1-2; the D gene is possibly TRBD1 (6 bases). The V end was cut by 1 base, the J end by 2 bases, with 20 bases between. In germline, CDR1 is GTSNPN, CDR2 SVGIG (reference sequence). The CDR3 is 17 residues long. The CDR3 region has the DNA TGTGCCTGGAGTGCCGGGGGGGCCGGACACGCAAACTATGGCTACACCTTC. Protein sequence: CAWSAGGAGHANYGYTF.

This chain's CDR3 is CSARDPSGIYNEQFF. CDR3 in DNA: TGCAGTGCTAGAGATCCCAGCGGGATCTACAATGAGCAGTTCTTC. The genes are TRBV20-1 and TRBJ2-1; TRBD2 aligns across 7 bases. Unmatched junction bases numbered 5, after V lost 0 bases and J lost 3 bases. CDR1 and CDR2 (germline): DFQATT, SNEGSKA (reference sequence). This CDR3 is built from 15 residues.

The chain employs TRBV5-1 and TRBJ2-2, with D unresolved. The V gene lost 0 bases and the J gene lost 2 bases, with 8 bases spanning the gap. In germline, CDR1 is SGHRS, CDR2 YFSETQ. The CDR3 has 15 residues. CDR3 DNA sequence: TGCGCCAGCAGCTTGGCTTCCACTAACACCGGGGAGCTGTTTTTT. Translating gives CASSLASTNTGELFF.

The chain carries TRBV21-1 and TRBJ2-6; the table's TRBD2 call for D was not verified on the DNA. TRBV21-1 is a listed pseudogene. CDR3 size: 18 residues. The CDR3 spells CASSKESGRSSGANVLTF. As DNA, the CDR3 is TGTGCCAGCAGCAAAGAGAGCGGGAGGAGCTCTGGGGCCAACGTCCTGACTTTC.

This rearrangement joins TRBV11-2 to TRBJ1-1, with 12 bases aligning to TRBD1. The J segment lost 3 bases and the V segment lost 4 bases, leaving 6 bases of the junction unmatched. The germline gives CDR1 SGHAT, CDR2 FQNNGV. This CDR3 region has 16 residues. CDR3 region: CASSWGTGGTHTEAFF. The CDR3 DNA reads TGTGCCAGCAGCTGGGGGACAGGGGGCACACACACTGAAGCTTTCTTT.

The chain recombines TRBV28 with TRBJ1-1; the D gene is possibly TRBD1 (5 bases). Germline-derived CDR1 and CDR2 are MDHEN and SYDVKM. V lost 3 bases and J lost 3, with 11 bases in between. This CDR3 spans 14 amino acids. For the CDR3, the DNA is TGTGCCAGCAGTTTGGGGGGTATCTACACTGAAGCTTTCTTT. Amino acid sequence: CASSLGGIYTEAFF.

This chain joins TRBV4-2 and TRBJ2-7; TRBD2 aligns across 8 bases. The ends lost 2 bases at V and 4 bases at J; junction bases unmatched: 7. The V gene's germline CDR1 is LGHNA and CDR2 YNFKEQ. This CDR3 contains 15 residues. CDR3 amino acids: CASSQNSGDSYEQYF. The DNA of the CDR3 is TGTGCCAGCAGCCAAAATAGCGGGGACTCGTACGAGCAGTACTTC.